This TCR beta chain was observed in a study of blood T cell repertoires in COVID-19. Across the whole study: Donors of Cohort 3 who recovered were those that had two negative PCRs, clearance, or symptom resolution. Samples came from the United States, Italy and Spain, spanning acute and convalescent COVID-19.

Study members were between about 18 and 100 years old and lived in 24 US regions. Categorization into cohorts depended on clinical history that participants reported. Sequenced by immunoSEQ multiplex PCR; TCRdb stores in-frame clones only, minus some. The repertoire holds some 200,000 clones, with around 86% as singletons. The CDR3 contains 13 residues. Trimming removed 7 bases from V and 4 bases from J, with 13 bases in between. Germline V gene lookup returns CDR1 MDHEN and CDR2 SYDVKM. The sequence derives from a man between 25 and 39 years old in a cohort exposed to, infected with or recovered from COVID-19 (not recorded which). V gene TRBV28 combines with J gene TRBJ1-2, with D possibly TRBD1 on 6 matching bases. Sample: PBMCs or T cells enriched from blood (not recorded which). The CDR3 nucleotides read TGTGCCAGCACCTCTAGGGGGTTCTATGGCTACACCTTC. Translation gives CASTSRGFYGYTF.